This entry lists 26 T cell receptor beta chains sequenced from one sample in a study of T cell changes during pregnancy in multiple sclerosis. Clones were sequenced by immunoSEQ multiplex PCR, and TCRdb holds only the in-frame ones, with some missing. The sample lists tens of thousands of clones, more than 85% occurring once. This specimen was peripheral blood, taken in the first trimester of pregnancy. Receptor source: a female donor with multiple sclerosis, enrolled in a pregnancy study.

In its sample, this clone was seen once. V gene TRBV2 combines with J gene TRBJ2-2; D is uncertain. The V gene's germline CDR1 is SNHLY and CDR2 FYNNEI. The V gene lost 6 bases and the J gene lost 7 bases, with 15 bases spanning the gap. The CDR3 has 14 residues. The CDR3 region has the DNA TGTGCCAGCAGGGAGTTAGCAAACGGCGGGGAGCTGTTTTTT. This sequence encodes CASRELANGGELFF.

V and J are TRBV5-6 and TRBJ1-1; possibly TRBD1 for D (6 bases). The CDR3 runs 15 residues. Germline V gives CDR1 SGHDT, CDR2 YYEEEE. V gave up 0 bases and J gave up 3 bases, with 12 bases separating them. The CDR3 is CASSLGGGMDTEAFF. CDR3 coding DNA: TGTGCCAGCAGCTTGGGCGGGGGCATGGACACTGAAGCTTTCTTT.

V usage is TRBV7-9 and J usage is TRBJ1-6; no definite D call. The germline gives CDR1 SEHNR, CDR2 FQNEAQ (reference sequence). The V end lost 4 bases, the J end lost 7 bases, and 11 bases lay between the germline ends. The CDR3 runs to 14 residues. The CDR3 DNA sequence: TGTGCCAGCAGCTCCGAGGCGGTGAATTCACCCCTCCACTTT. Encoded protein: CASSSEAVNSPLHF.

The chain joins TRBV4-3 to TRBJ2-4, with 12 bases identical to TRBD2. Per the germline V gene, CDR1 is LGHNA and CDR2 is YSLEER. With V trimmed by 4 bases and J by 14 bases, 9 bases remained unmatched. The CDR3 is 14 amino acids. The CDR3 DNA reads TGCGCCAGCAGCCCGTCTGGACTAGCGGGGAGAAAGTACTTC. Translating gives CASSPSGLAGRKYF.

The V call is TRBV9, the J call TRBJ2-1; 7 bases map to TRBD1. The CDR3 totals 15 residues. Losses at the gene ends were 4 bases for V and 0 bases for J; bases not matched to a gene: 4. The germline gives CDR1 SGDLS, CDR2 YYNGEE. The CDR3 loop is CASSPGTVSYNEQFF. DNA for the CDR3: TGTGCCAGCAGCCCGGGGACAGTCTCCTACAATGAGCAGTTCTTC.

The chain is built from TRBV7-2 and TRBJ2-5; D is perhaps TRBD2 (6 bases). V was pared by 6 bases and J by 5 bases, with 19 bases between. The CDR3 runs 15 residues. CDR1 SGHTA and CDR2 FQGNSA come from the germline V gene. The CDR3 DNA sequence: TGTGCCAGCAGTTATGGGTTTGGACGGGGGGAGACCCAGTACTTC. As protein: CASSYGFGRGETQYF. Using reference TRBV7-2 and TRBJ2-5 for the parts outside the CDR3, the full variable domain is GAGVSQSPSNKVTEKGKDVELRCDPISGHTALYWYRQSLGQGLEFLIYFQGNSAPDKSGLPSDRFSAERTGGSVSTLTIQRTQQEDSAVYLCASSYGFGRGETQYFGPGTRLLVL.

This sequence joins TRBV7-3 and TRBJ2-7, with D tentatively TRBD2 (7 bases). Trimming stripped 8 bases from V and 2 bases from J, with 19 bases between. Germline values: CDR1 SGHTA, CDR2 FQGTGA. This CDR3 comprises 15 residues. CDR3 in DNA: TGTGCCAGCGCTCCGATGGGGGGGGCGGCCTACGAGCAGTACTTC. This sequence encodes CASAPMGGAAYEQYF.

The chain combines TRBV9 with TRBJ2-6; D is uncertain. Germline CDR1 reads SGDLS; CDR2 reads YYNGEE. The germline V and J ends were trimmed by 3 bases and 2 bases, with 9 bases remaining between them. The CDR3 has 15 amino acids. CDR3 nucleotides: TGTGCCAGCAGCGGTCCCCTCCCTGGGGCCAACGTCCTGACTTTC. It translates to CASSGPLPGANVLTF.

V usage is TRBV2 and J usage is TRBJ1-5; 7 bases agree with TRBD1. Germline V gene lookup returns CDR1 SNHLY and CDR2 FYNNEI. This CDR3 has 14 amino acids. The junction had 9 bases not matched to a gene; V was cut back by 7 bases and J by 6 bases. The CDR3 loop is CASTQGGGSQPQHF. In nucleotides, the CDR3 is TGTGCCAGCACACAAGGGGGCGGAAGTCAGCCCCAGCATTTT.

V and J are TRBV2 and TRBJ2-3; D is possibly TRBD2 (6 bases). The CDR3 covers 12 residues. Trimming took 6 bases from V and 7 from J, leaving 11 bases between them. CDR1 SNHLY and CDR2 FYNNEI come from the germline V gene. CDR3: CASRAAGNTQYF. The CDR3 DNA follows: TGTGCCAGCAGAGCAGCGGGCAATACGCAGTATTTT.

This chain uses TRBV6-1 with TRBJ1-1; weak D call: TRBD1 (6 bases). The CDR3 has 18 amino acids. The ends were cut back, 2 bases at V and 2 bases at J, with 21 bases in the middle. Germline CDR1 is MNHNS and CDR2 is SASEGT. In DNA form, the CDR3 reads TGTGCCAGCAGTGAAAATCCGCCAGGGGCCGTCCAAAACACTGAAGCTTTCTTT. This translates into CASSENPPGAVQNTEAFF.

This clone was seen only once. V usage is TRBV9 and J usage is TRBJ1-2; D gene uncertain. V dropped 6 bases and J dropped 4 bases, with 13 bases sitting between them. The CDR3 covers 13 residues. The germline gives CDR1 SGDLS, CDR2 YYNGEE. CDR3 coding DNA: TGTGCCAGCACCCGTAGTTCCGTCTATGGCTACACCTTC. It codes for CASTRSSVYGYTF.

This clone was found once. The chain carries TRBV18 and TRBJ1-2; unclear D gene. This CDR3 region has 15 residues. Germline assignment: CDR1 KGHSH and CDR2 LQKENI. V was cut by 3 bases and J by 1 base, with 12 bases left in between. CDR3 in DNA: TGTGCCAGCTCACCGTTTGGAGCCCTTAACTATGGCTACACCTTC. As protein: CASSPFGALNYGYTF.

The V and J genes are TRBV27 and TRBJ1-5; tentative D call: TRBD1 (5 bases). V dropped 4 bases and J dropped 6 bases, with 19 bases sitting between them. Germline-derived CDR1 and CDR2 are MNHEY and SMNVEV (reference sequence). This CDR3 has 16 residues. The CDR3 here is CASSSLDSGRGQPQHF. The CDR3 bases are TGTGCCAGCAGTTCACTTGACAGCGGGAGGGGTCAGCCCCAGCATTTT.

The genes are TRBV2 and TRBJ2-7, with 12 bases matching TRBD2. Germline CDR1 and CDR2: SNHLY and FYNNEI. The CDR3 length is 14 residues. Unmatched junction bases numbered 5, after V lost 7 bases and J lost 4 bases. The CDR3 nucleotides read TGTGCCAGCATGCTGACTAGCGGGGGTTACGAGCAGTACTTC. Its translation: CASMLTSGGYEQYF.

This clone occurred a few times. The chain employs TRBV5-4 and TRBJ1-6, with TRBD1 as a possible D gene (5 bases). CDR3 size: 14 residues. Trimming cost V 2 bases and J 9 bases, with 12 bases left between them. Germline V gene data show CDR1 as SGHNT and CDR2 as YYREEE (reference sequence). CDR3 sequence reads: CASSLAGPPSPLHF. The CDR3 DNA follows: TGTGCCAGCAGCTTAGCAGGGCCGCCTTCACCCCTCCACTTT. Full variable domain (outside the CDR3, taken from reference TRBV5-4 and TRBJ1-6): ETGVTQSPTHLIKTRGQQVTLRCSSQSGHNTVSWYQQALGQGPQFIFQYYREEENGRGNFPPRFSGLQFPNYSSELNVNALELDDSALYLCASSLAGPPSPLHFGNGTRLTVT.

The rearrangement joins TRBV7-2 to TRBJ2-5, with D tentatively TRBD1 (5 bases). The CDR3 is made up of 14 amino acids. The V gene lost 5 bases and the J gene lost 4 bases, with 14 bases spanning the gap. CDR1 SGHTA and CDR2 FQGNSA come from the germline V gene. The CDR3 bases are TGTGCCAGCAGCCCCTCAGGGTCTCGAGAGACCCAGTACTTC. It translates to CASSPSGSRETQYF.

J is TRBJ2-2 and V is TRBV19, with 11 bases fitting TRBD2. CDR1 is LNHDA, CDR2 SQIVND, per germline (reference sequence). With V trimmed by 4 bases and J by 4 bases, 2 bases remained unmatched. The CDR3 length is 15 residues. The DNA of the CDR3 is TGTGCCAGTAGTACGCTAGCGGGGGGCACCGGGGAGCTGTTTTTT. Protein product: CASSTLAGGTGELFF.

Within the sample, this clone is medium-sized (0.01 to 0.1%). The CDR3 DNA reads TGTGCCACCAGCAGAGGGGGGGTATCGGGAGTTGACGAGCAGTACTTC. Translated, it gives CATSRGGVSGVDEQYF. The chain couples TRBV15 to TRBJ2-7; D possibly corresponds to TRBD2 (6 bases). Trimming took 1 base from V and 5 from J, leaving 18 bases between them. The CDR3 contains 16 residues. Germline V lookup: CDR1 LNHNV, CDR2 YYDKDF (reference sequence).

The chain employs TRBV7-2 and TRBJ2-3, with TRBD2 as a possible D gene (5 bases). Germline V gene lookup returns CDR1 SGHTA and CDR2 FQGNSA. The CDR3 has 15 residues. With 2 bases removed from V and 1 base from J, the gap between germline ends came to 10 bases. CDR3 sequence (DNA): TGTGCCAGCAGCTTAAGCCTAGCTGGCACAGATACGCAGTATTTT. Residues: CASSLSLAGTDTQYF.

The chain is built from TRBV11-1 and TRBJ1-1; 8 bases are shared with TRBD1. The CDR3 sequence is 14 residues long. V dropped 4 bases and J dropped 5; count of bases not matched to a gene: 6. The germline CDR1 and CDR2 sequences are SGHAT and FQDESV (reference sequence). CDR3 nucleotides: TGTGCCAGCAGCTACCGACAGGGGCGAACTGAAGCTTTCTTT. Translation gives CASSYRQGRTEAFF.

The rearrangement uses TRBV11-3 and TRBJ2-1; 7 bases map to TRBD2. Germline CDR1 and CDR2: SGHNT and YENEEA. The CDR3 spans 16 residues. J was trimmed by 0 bases and V by 4 bases; bases with no gene match: 6. The CDR3 loop is CASSWASGSSYNEQFF. In DNA form, the CDR3 reads TGTGCCAGCAGCTGGGCTAGCGGATCCTCCTACAATGAGCAGTTCTTC.

A word on this clone: At one end the junction does not follow the germline gene, possibly because of a read error. V usage is TRBV7-2 and J usage is TRBJ1-3; perhaps TRBD1 as D (5 bases). Germline CDR1 and CDR2: SGHTA and FQGNSA. CDR3 length equals 14 residues. CDR3 protein: CASSLRGTGNTIYF. CDR3 sequence (DNA): TGTGCCAGCAGCCTCCGAGGGACTGGGAACACCATATATTTT. The full variable domain, with the rest looked up from reference TRBV7-2 and TRBJ1-3, is GAGVSQSPSNKVTEKGKDVELRCDPISGHTALYWYRQSLGQGLEFLIYFQGNSAPDKSGLPSDRFSAERTGGSVSTLTIQRTQQEDSAVYLCASSLRGTGNTIYFGEGSWLTVV.

The chain uses TRBV19 and TRBJ2-2; 7 positions match TRBD1. This CDR3 contains 16 residues. The junction had 8 bases not matched to a gene; V was cut back by 5 bases and J by 2 bases. The V gene's germline CDR1 is LNHDA and CDR2 SQIVND (reference sequence). CDR3 residues: CASSPVGDSNTGELFF. The CDR3 DNA sequence: TGTGCCAGTAGTCCTGTTGGGGACAGTAACACCGGGGAGCTGTTTTTT.

In this sample, this clone turned up once. The V and J genes are TRBV19 and TRBJ2-3; 8 bases align to TRBD2. This CDR3 has 15 amino acids. J lost 0 bases, V lost 5 bases, and 4 bases had no gene match. Germline values: CDR1 LNHDA, CDR2 SQIVND (reference sequence). The CDR3 reads CASSSLAGSTDTQYF. As DNA, the CDR3 is TGTGCCAGTAGTTCTCTAGCGGGTAGCACAGATACGCAGTATTTT.

The DNA of the CDR3 is TGCGCCAGCAGCCAAGGGCCGGAGGCTTACTACGAGCAGTACTTC. Protein product: CASSQGPEAYYEQYF. The rearrangement joins TRBV4-1 to TRBJ2-7; D is perhaps TRBD2 (5 bases). Per germline, CDR1 MGHRA and CDR2 YSYEKL. Trimming stripped 1 base from V and 3 bases from J, with 13 bases between. The length of the CDR3 is 15 residues.